A selection of T cell receptor beta chains follows, all from one sample in a study of identical twins. TCRdb ran MiXCR on the 5' RACE reads and lists one entry per CDR3 protein. The sample consists of 700,000 or so distinct CDR3 sequences, under 9% of them appearing once. These data were also reused for a study on yellow fever vaccine responses in identical twins.

Sequenced: PBMCs. The receptors originated from a woman between 18 and 30 years old in good health. Each CDR3 is given without its conserved first and last residue. The D gene is left open where the match is weak. Some rows have no size entry. The others give once, few or many, or a class for an expanded clone.

clone_size	d_call	j_call	v_call	cdr3_aa
-	-	TRBJ2-7	TRBV6-2/TRBV6-3	ASSYSRRDSVNEQY
-	-	TRBJ2-5	TRBV13	ASSPRGRYQETQY
many	-	TRBJ2-2	TRBV6-5	ASSYKTVGANTGELF
few	TRBD2	TRBJ2-1	TRBV6-2/TRBV6-3	ASSYPKREYEQF
few	-	TRBJ2-5	TRBV5-1	ASSLGKGIMETQY
-	-	TRBJ2-7	TRBV20-1	SVSQGYEQY
-	-	TRBJ1-1	TRBV7-9	ASSYPSQADNTEAF
many	TRBD1	TRBJ1-1	TRBV20-1	SARGDRDTEAF
few	TRBD1	TRBJ1-2	TRBV29-1	SVSDRGLGGYT
few	-	TRBJ2-2	TRBV12-3/TRBV12-4	ASSPPIAIGVNTGELF
few	-	TRBJ2-1	TRBV5-1	ASSYGTDFGFRSYNEQF
many	TRBD2	TRBJ2-4	TRBV28	ASSGSSGISSIQY
many	-	TRBJ2-2	TRBV7-2	ASSRQVTNTGELF
-	-	TRBJ2-3	TRBV5-6	ARRPGLAGNTDTQY
many	-	TRBJ2-5	TRBV15	ATSRDREIQETQY
-	-	TRBJ2-1	TRBV6-1	ASSQLLGANEQF
-	-	TRBJ2-3	TRBV7-9	ASSRQVESGGSQY
-	-	TRBJ1-1	TRBV18	ASSPPVVSGTEAF
many	-	TRBJ2-3	TRBV6-2/TRBV6-3	ASSYLSTQSYTQY
-	-	TRBJ2-3	TRBV2	ASKVDYTDTQY
many	-	TRBJ2-3	TRBV7-2	ASTLGRGGSTDTQY
many	-	TRBJ1-5	TRBV12-3/TRBV12-4	ASSLGRWGGQPQH
few	TRBD2	TRBJ2-3	TRBV7-9	ASSSPGLAGSTDTQY
few	TRBD2	TRBJ2-7	TRBV6-2/TRBV6-3	ASSYHSGRLSYEQY
few	-	TRBJ1-1	TRBV18	ASSPPLGGNTEAF
few	-	TRBJ1-2	TRBV7-9	ASSSLRGSDYGYT
few	TRBD1	TRBJ2-3	TRBV6-1	ASSKQGPTDTQY
few	-	TRBJ2-6	TRBV30	AWINRGVWSGANVLT
few	TRBD1	TRBJ2-1	TRBV6-1	ASTDRTGKFNEQF
few	-	TRBJ2-5	TRBV7-2	ASSLSGWGRETQY
few	TRBD2	TRBJ2-7	TRBV9	ASSVEGLAGVNEQY
few	TRBD2	TRBJ2-2	TRBV27	ASTIRGAGEVGELF
-	TRBD1	TRBJ2-3	TRBV10-3	AISDKGQGAWDTQY
many	TRBD2	TRBJ2-3	TRBV29-1	SVTSGGSTDTQY
-	-	TRBJ2-7	TRBV20-1	SAGNMEGYAYEQY
-	TRBD1	TRBJ1-1	TRBV5-1	ASMQGQGALGTEAF
few	-	TRBJ2-3	TRBV14	ASSQEEGTDTQY
few	TRBD1	TRBJ1-2	TRBV5-1	ASSTGQGDGYT
few	TRBD2	TRBJ2-7	TRBV7-2	ASSLVSGRASPYEQY
once	-	TRBJ2-3	TRBV19	ASSTMWEGTDTQY
-	TRBD2	TRBJ2-5	TRBV6-5	ASSYPLAGGREY
many	-	TRBJ1-1	TRBV12-3/TRBV12-4	ASRGAEGEAF
many	-	TRBJ2-5	TRBV4-2	ASSQEWETQY
few	TRBD1	TRBJ2-7	TRBV20-1	SARDPTGGSYEQY
-	-	TRBJ2-7	TRBV5-1	ASTIEKDYEQY
-	TRBD2	TRBJ2-1	TRBV20-1	SARDRQASGNNEQF
many	-	TRBJ2-1	TRBV27	ASSLGQAYNEQF
-	TRBD1	TRBJ2-7	TRBV6-5	ASSYAPGQGVHEQY
few	-	TRBJ2-1	TRBV5-1	ASRPGTDYNEQF
many	-	TRBJ2-3	TRBV20-1	SAAGGNTDTQY
-	-	TRBJ2-5	TRBV20-1	SASSVGLLSETQY
-	TRBD1	TRBJ1-4	TRBV5-1	ASSWDRGDEKLF
-	-	TRBJ1-6	TRBV7-2	ASSLVPGKYNSPLH
many	-	TRBJ2-7	TRBV6-2/TRBV6-3	ASSYSQGAYEQY
-	TRBD2	TRBJ2-3	TRBV3-1	ASSHVGDYRRADTQY
-	-	TRBJ2-1	TRBV6-6	ASSYSARDEQF
few	-	TRBJ1-6	TRBV27	ASSLLGVGSPPH